This record covers a single T cell receptor (beta chain). No antigen is known for it. This entry belongs to a study of cytomegalovirus exposure and HLA in healthy donors. Study-level information: The 600 to 800 first-cohort repertoires shared a platform with the approximately 120 validation repertoires, as reported in a later analysis.

Trimming shortened V by 2 bases and J by 0 bases, and 6 bases separated the two germline ends. The CDR3 runs to 14 residues. From germline, CDR1 is MNHEY and CDR2 SVGAGI. Whole-study findings and limits: Subsequent analysis showed first-cohort TCR clusters tending to co-occur in some 120 validation repertoires. Rarity held for most TCR sequences, but there were some public TCRs that occurred in many donors. According to the study, around 180 TCR beta chains were cytomegalovirus-associated.

The method was immunoSEQ multiplex PCR; TCRdb's version includes in-frame clones alone and lacks a portion of them. The sample comprises under 200,000 clones, approximately 87% of which are singletons, and around 6% rests with the top ten. The receptor was isolated from a woman in her 30s in good health and CMV-seronegative. The genes are TRBV6-5 and TRBJ2-3; no definite D call. Sample: PBMCs. The CDR3 here is CASSYKQSTDTQYF. In DNA form, the CDR3 reads TGTGCCAGCAGTTACAAACAGAGCACAGATACGCAGTATTTT.